Listed below are T cell receptor beta chains from one sample, sequenced in a study of persistence of HIV-infected CD4 T cells. Generated by immunoSEQ multiplex PCR, the TCRdb table keeps only in-frame clones and is missing some. The sample has about 40,000 clones, around 78% seen once. Antigen specificity for these receptors is unknown. The sample here was CD4+ T cells sorted from PBMCs after roughly 18-hour stimulation, taken from a patient who received antiretroviral therapy. These receptors all stem from an adult man with HIV who was CMV-seropositive. Each CDR3 is given with its conserved first and last residue. Each record gives: J gene, V gene, clone size, D gene, CDR3 protein, CDR3 DNA. D genes are given only for firm matches. Only some rows state a clone size, as once, few, many or a class for expanded clones.

>TRBJ1-1|TRBV7-3|-|-
CASSLGSPGMGTEAFF
TGTGCCAGCAGCTTAGGGAGTCCGGGGATGGGCACTGAAGCTTTCTTT
>TRBJ1-6|TRBV5-6|-|TRBD1
CASSWGTGVNNSPLHF
TGTGCCAGCAGCTGGGGGACAGGGGTTAATAATTCACCCCTCCACTTT
>TRBJ1-3|TRBV11-2|-|-
CASSFQGTSGNTIYF
TGTGCCAGCAGCTTCCAGGGAACCTCTGGAAACACCATATATTTT
>TRBJ1-1|TRBV2|-|-
CASSVAGPPMNTEAFF
TGTGCCAGCAGTGTTGCAGGGCCCCCTATGAACACTGAAGCTTTCTTT
>TRBJ1-1|TRBV4-2|-|-
CASSPFSQNTEAFF
TGTGCCAGCAGCCCCTTCTCACAAAACACTGAAGCTTTCTTT
>TRBJ2-3|TRBV7-9|-|-
CASSLYSGPTDTQYF
TGTGCCAGCAGCTTATATAGCGGCCCCACAGATACGCAGTATTTT
>TRBJ2-7|TRBV6-5|once|-
CASSYSIVGAEQYF
TGTGCCAGCAGTTACTCGATTGTAGGGGCCGAGCAGTACTTC
>TRBJ1-2|TRBV3-1/TRBV3-2|-|TRBD1
CASSLTGTGNGYTF
TGTGCCAGCAGCTTAACCGGGACAGGGAACGGCTACACCTTC
>TRBJ2-3|TRBV25-1|once|TRBD2
CASSDSGGPDTQYF
TGTGCCAGCAGTGATTCGGGGGGGCCGGATACGCAGTATTTT
>TRBJ2-2|TRBV11-2|once|TRBD2
CASSLSGAGELFF
TGTGCCAGCAGCTTAAGCGGGGCCGGGGAGCTGTTTTTT
>TRBJ2-7|TRBV19|-|-
CASSPRGATINDEQYF
TGTGCCAGTAGTCCGAGGGGGGCCACAATCAACGACGAGCAGTACTTC
>TRBJ1-2|TRBV4-1|-|-
CASSQGADYGYTF
TGCGCCAGCAGCCAAGGGGCAGACTATGGCTACACCTTC
>TRBJ1-1|TRBV5-6|-|TRBD1
CASTQIPGTVNTEAFF
TGTGCCAGCACCCAAATCCCCGGGACAGTGAACACTGAAGCTTTCTTT
>TRBJ1-2|TRBV25-1|-|-
CASSEPNTYGYTF
TGTGCCAGCAGTGAACCGAACACCTATGGCTACACCTTC
>TRBJ2-3|TRBV5-5|-|-
CASSPAGDTQYF
TGTGCCAGCAGCCCGGCGGGGGATACGCAGTATTTT
>TRBJ1-2|TRBV6-5|-|-
CASSYDLTENYGYTF
TGTGCCAGCAGTTACGACCTGACAGAGAACTATGGCTACACCTTC
>TRBJ1-6|TRBV18|-|-
CASSPIDRPSPLHF
TGTGCCAGCTCACCTATCGACAGGCCTTCACCCCTCCACTTT
>TRBJ2-1|TRBV28|-|-
CASSLYPQGSDEQFF
TGTGCCAGCAGTTTATACCCCCAGGGGTCGGATGAGCAGTTCTTC
>TRBJ1-3|TRBV29-1|-|-
CSVKWLSGNTIYF
TGCAGCGTGAAGTGGCTTTCTGGAAACACCATATATTTT
>TRBJ1-2|TRBV5-1|-|TRBD1
CASSLATGVSHGYTF
TGCGCCAGCAGCTTGGCGACAGGGGTGTCCCATGGCTACACCTTC
>TRBJ2-3|TRBV2|-|TRBD2
CASSAGGPSDTQYF
TGTGCCAGCAGTGCGGGGGGGCCCTCAGATACGCAGTATTTT
>TRBJ1-4|TRBV5-8|-|-
CASSLKGLVNEKLFF
TGTGCCAGCAGCTTAAAAGGACTGGTAAATGAAAAACTGTTTTTT
>TRBJ1-2|TRBV12-5|-|-
CASGSYPNYGYTF
TGTGCTAGTGGTTCATATCCTAACTATGGCTACACCTTC
>TRBJ2-7|TRBV6-2/TRBV6-3|-|-
CASTPGDSYEQYF
TGTGCCAGCACCCCTGGGGACTCCTACGAGCAGTACTTC
>TRBJ2-3|TRBV25-1|-|-
CASRPQRRGAVPDTQYF
TGTGCCAGCAGGCCCCAACGGAGAGGGGCAGTTCCAGATACGCAGTATTTT
>TRBJ2-6|TRBV6-2/TRBV6-3|-|TRBD1
CASSYSGTGSGANVLTF
TGTGCCAGCAGTTACTCCGGGACAGGTTCCGGGGCCAACGTCCTGACTTTC
>TRBJ1-1|TRBV5-1|-|-
CASSLQGTEAFF
TGCGCCAGCAGCTTGCAGGGGACTGAAGCTTTCTTT
>TRBJ1-2|TRBV20-1|-|-
CSAGASYGYTF
TGCAGTGCTGGTGCCTCCTATGGCTACACCTTC
>TRBJ2-2|TRBV4-1|-|-
CASSQDLEGGRELFF
TGCGCCAGCAGCCAAGATCTTGAGGGGGGTCGGGAGCTGTTTTTT
>TRBJ2-3|TRBV29-1|-|-
CSVEVKGGGRSTDTQYF
TGCAGCGTTGAAGTTAAAGGAGGGGGGCGGAGCACAGATACGCAGTATTTT
>TRBJ2-7|TRBV7-9|-|-
CASSPRPSPHEQYF
TGTGCCAGCAGCCCCCGACCATCCCCCCACGAGCAGTACTTC
>TRBJ1-4|TRBV9|-|TRBD1
CASSANRGEKLFF
TGTGCCAGCAGCGCGAACAGGGGTGAAAAACTGTTTTTT
>TRBJ1-2|TRBV25-1|-|-
CASSGQGRYYGYTF
TGTGCCAGCAGTGGGCAGGGACGGTACTATGGCTACACCTTC
>TRBJ1-1|TRBV7-9|few|-
CASSYRGQNTEAFF
TGTGCCAGCAGCTACCGCGGACAGAACACTGAAGCTTTCTTT
>TRBJ1-1|TRBV6-2/TRBV6-3|medium-sized|-
CASSYSGRRNTEAFF
TGTGCCAGCAGTTACTCGGGACGTAGGAACACTGAAGCTTTCTTT
>TRBJ1-2|TRBV10-3|-|TRBD1
CAIRKTGGDGYTF
TGTGCCATCAGGAAGACAGGGGGCGATGGCTACACCTTC
>TRBJ1-2|TRBV7-6|once|TRBD1
CASSPRQGLDYGYTF
TGTGCCAGCAGCCCGAGACAGGGGTTGGACTATGGCTACACCTTC
>TRBJ2-1|TRBV30|-|TRBD1
CASQGAGSNEQFF
TGTGCCTCCCAGGGGGCAGGGAGTAATGAGCAGTTCTTC
>TRBJ1-1|TRBV19|-|TRBD1
CASSTGQGVTEAFF
TGTGCCAGTAGTACGGGACAGGGGGTCACTGAAGCTTTCTTT
>TRBJ1-5|TRBV19|-|-
CASSNWQNQPQHF
TGTGCCAGTAGTAATTGGCAGAATCAGCCCCAGCATTTT
>TRBJ1-2|TRBV20-1|-|-
CSAGGIDGYTF
TGCAGTGCTGGGGGGATCGATGGCTACACCTTC
>TRBJ2-7|TRBV4-1|-|TRBD1
CASSRFGTGDEQYF
TGCGCCAGCAGCCGTTTTGGGACAGGGGACGAGCAGTACTTC
>TRBJ2-7|TRBV5-1|-|-
CASSPVWGTYEQYF
TGCGCCAGCAGCCCCGTTTGGGGAACCTACGAGCAGTACTTC
>TRBJ1-1|TRBV5-1|-|TRBD1
CASSWGTGQFVYSEAFF
TGCGCCAGCAGCTGGGGGACAGGGCAGTTTGTATACTCTGAAGCTTTCTTT
>TRBJ1-1|TRBV29-1|-|-
CSVEGVFPREAFF
TGCAGCGTTGAAGGCGTTTTCCCCCGTGAAGCTTTCTTT
>TRBJ1-6|TRBV19|few|-
CASSNWGNSPLHF
TGTGCCAGTAGCAATTGGGGCAATTCACCCCTCCACTTT
>TRBJ1-3|TRBV7-2|-|-
CASSLDSSGNTIYF
TGTGCCAGCAGCTTAGACAGCTCTGGAAACACCATATATTTT
>TRBJ1-1|TRBV11-2|-|-
CASSLDRSISEAFF
TGTGCCAGCAGCTTAGATAGATCGATCTCTGAAGCTTTCTTT
>TRBJ1-6|TRBV30|-|TRBD1
CAWRGDSNSPLHF
TGTGCCTGGAGAGGGGACAGTAATTCACCCCTCCACTTT
>TRBJ2-1|TRBV6-2/TRBV6-3|-|-
CASSYSLWLTNEQFF
TGTGCCAGCAGTTACTCGTTGTGGCTAACAAATGAGCAGTTCTTC
>TRBJ1-2|TRBV6-5|-|-
CASSPPAGYTF
TGTGCCAGCAGTCCTCCTGCTGGCTACACCTTC
>TRBJ2-7|TRBV10-2|-|-
CASSEGQPYEQYF
TGCGCCAGCAGTGAGGGGCAGCCCTACGAGCAGTACTTC
>TRBJ2-5|TRBV4-2|-|-
CASSQGEGGETQYF
TGTGCCAGCAGCCAAGGAGAAGGCGGAGAGACCCAGTACTTC
>TRBJ1-4|TRBV7-9|-|-
CASSLAFTTNEKLFF
TGTGCCAGCAGCTTAGCGTTCACAACTAATGAAAAACTGTTTTTT
>TRBJ1-6|TRBV7-2|once|-
CASSVDGYNSPLHF
TGTGCCAGCAGCGTGGACGGTTACAATTCACCCCTCCACTTT
>TRBJ2-2|TRBV6-2/TRBV6-3|once|TRBD2
CASSPLAGRGGELFF
TGTGCCAGCAGCCCCTTAGCGGGAAGGGGCGGGGAGCTGTTTTTT
>TRBJ1-6|TRBV10-3|-|TRBD1
CAISEQGAGSPLHF
TGTGCCATCAGTGAGCAGGGGGCAGGGTCACCCCTCCACTTT